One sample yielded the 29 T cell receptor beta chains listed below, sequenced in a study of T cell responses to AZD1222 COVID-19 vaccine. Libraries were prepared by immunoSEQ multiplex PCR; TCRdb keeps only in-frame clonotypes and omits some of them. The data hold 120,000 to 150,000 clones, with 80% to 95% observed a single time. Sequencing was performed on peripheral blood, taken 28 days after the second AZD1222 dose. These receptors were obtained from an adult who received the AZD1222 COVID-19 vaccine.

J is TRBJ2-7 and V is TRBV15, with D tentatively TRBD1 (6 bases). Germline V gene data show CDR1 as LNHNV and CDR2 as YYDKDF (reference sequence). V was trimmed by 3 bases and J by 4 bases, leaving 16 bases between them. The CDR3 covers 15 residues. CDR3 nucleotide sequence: TGTGCCACCAGCAGGAAATTAGGGGGTCGGTACGAGCAGTACTTC. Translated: CATSRKLGGRYEQYF.

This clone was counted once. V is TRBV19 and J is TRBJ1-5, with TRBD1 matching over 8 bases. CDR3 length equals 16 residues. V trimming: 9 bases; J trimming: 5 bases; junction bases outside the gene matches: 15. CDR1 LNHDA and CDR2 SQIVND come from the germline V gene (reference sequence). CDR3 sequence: CARHRLDRGEDQPQHF. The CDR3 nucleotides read TGTGCCAGGCATCGACTTGACAGGGGAGAGGATCAGCCCCAGCATTTT.

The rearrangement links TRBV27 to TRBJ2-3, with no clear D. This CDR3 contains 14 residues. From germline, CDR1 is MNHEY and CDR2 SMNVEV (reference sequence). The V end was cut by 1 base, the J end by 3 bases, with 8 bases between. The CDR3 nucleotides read TGTGCCAGCAGTTTATACAAGGGTACAGATACGCAGTATTTT. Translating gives CASSLYKGTDTQYF.

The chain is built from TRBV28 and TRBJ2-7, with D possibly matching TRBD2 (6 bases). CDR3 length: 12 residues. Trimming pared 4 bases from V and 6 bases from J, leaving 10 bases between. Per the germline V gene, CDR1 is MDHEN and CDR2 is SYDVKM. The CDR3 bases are TGTGCCAGCAGTTGGTGGGGGGTCGAGCAGTACTTC. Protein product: CASSWWGVEQYF.

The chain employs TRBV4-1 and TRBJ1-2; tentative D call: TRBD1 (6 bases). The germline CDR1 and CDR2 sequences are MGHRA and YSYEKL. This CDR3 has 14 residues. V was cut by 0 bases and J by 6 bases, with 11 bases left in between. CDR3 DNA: TGCGCCAGCAGCCAAGATAGGGCAGGGGATGGCTACACCTTC. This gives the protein CASSQDRAGDGYTF.

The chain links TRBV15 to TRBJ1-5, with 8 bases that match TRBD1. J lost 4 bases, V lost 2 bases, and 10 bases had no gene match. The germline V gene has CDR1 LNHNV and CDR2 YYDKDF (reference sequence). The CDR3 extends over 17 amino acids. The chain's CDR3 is CATSRFPDRGENQPQHF. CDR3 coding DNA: TGTGCCACCAGCAGATTCCCCGACAGGGGAGAAAATCAGCCCCAGCATTTT. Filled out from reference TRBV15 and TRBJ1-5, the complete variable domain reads DAMVIQNPRYQVTQFGKPVTLSCSQTLNHNVMYWYQQKSSQAPKLLFHYYDKDFNNEADTPDNFQSRRPNTSFCFLDIRSPGLGDTAMYLCATSRFPDRGENQPQHFGDGTRLSIL.

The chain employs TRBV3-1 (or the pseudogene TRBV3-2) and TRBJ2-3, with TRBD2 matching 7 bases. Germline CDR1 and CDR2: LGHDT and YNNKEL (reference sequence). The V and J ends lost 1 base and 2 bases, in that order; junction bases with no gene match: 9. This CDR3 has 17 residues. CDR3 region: CASSQVDSGALTDTQYF. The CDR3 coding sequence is TGTGCCAGCAGCCAAGTAGACAGCGGGGCCCTCACAGATACGCAGTATTTT.

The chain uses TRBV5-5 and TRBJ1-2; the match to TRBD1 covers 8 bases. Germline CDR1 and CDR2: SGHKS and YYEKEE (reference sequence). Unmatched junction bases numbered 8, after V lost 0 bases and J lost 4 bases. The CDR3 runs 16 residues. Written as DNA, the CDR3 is TGTGCCAGCAGCTTGGGGACAGGGTCCCCGGGCTATGGCTACACCTTC. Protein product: CASSLGTGSPGYGYTF.

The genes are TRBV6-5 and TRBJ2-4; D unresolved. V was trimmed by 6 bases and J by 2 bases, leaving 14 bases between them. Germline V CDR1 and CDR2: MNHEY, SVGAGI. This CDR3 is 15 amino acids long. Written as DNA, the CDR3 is TGTGCCAGCAGCTCGAATGACCCCTCCAAAAACATTCAGTACTTC. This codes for CASSSNDPSKNIQYF.

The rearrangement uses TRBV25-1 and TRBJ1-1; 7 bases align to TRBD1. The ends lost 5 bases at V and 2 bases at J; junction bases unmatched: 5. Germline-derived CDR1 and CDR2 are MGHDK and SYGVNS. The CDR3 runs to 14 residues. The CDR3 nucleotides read TGTGCCAGCAGTAAGACAGGGTTAAACACTGAAGCTTTCTTT. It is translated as CASSKTGLNTEAFF.

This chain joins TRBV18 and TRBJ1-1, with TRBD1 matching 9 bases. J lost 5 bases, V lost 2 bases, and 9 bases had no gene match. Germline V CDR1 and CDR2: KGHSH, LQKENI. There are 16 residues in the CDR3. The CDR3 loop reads CASSPRDRVLWTEAFF. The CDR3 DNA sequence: TGTGCCAGCTCACCAAGGGACAGGGTACTGTGGACTGAAGCTTTCTTT. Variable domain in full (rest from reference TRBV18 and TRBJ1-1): NAGVMQNPRHLVRRRGQEARLRCSPMKGHSHVYWYRQLPEEGLKFMVYLQKENIIDESGMPKERFSAEFPKEGPSILRIQQVVRGDSAAYFCASSPRDRVLWTEAFFGQGTRLTVV.

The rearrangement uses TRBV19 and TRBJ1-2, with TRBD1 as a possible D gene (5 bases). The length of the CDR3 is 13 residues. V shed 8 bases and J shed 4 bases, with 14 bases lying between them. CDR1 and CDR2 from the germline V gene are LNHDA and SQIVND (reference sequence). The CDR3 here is CASRPPGAYGYTF. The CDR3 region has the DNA TGTGCCAGTCGGCCGCCTGGGGCCTATGGCTACACCTTC.

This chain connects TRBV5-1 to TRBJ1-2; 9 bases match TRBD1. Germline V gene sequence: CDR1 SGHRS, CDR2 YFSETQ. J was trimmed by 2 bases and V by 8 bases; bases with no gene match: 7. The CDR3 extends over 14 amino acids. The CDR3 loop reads CARQTQGANYGYTF. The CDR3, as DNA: TGCGCCAGGCAAACACAGGGGGCAAACTATGGCTACACCTTC. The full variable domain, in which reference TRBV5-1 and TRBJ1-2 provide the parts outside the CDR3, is KAGVTQTPRYLIKTRGQQVTLSCSPISGHRSVSWYQQTPGQGLQFLFEYFSETQRNKGNFPGRFSGRQFSNSRSEMNVSTLELGDSALYLCARQTQGANYGYTFGSGTRLTVV.

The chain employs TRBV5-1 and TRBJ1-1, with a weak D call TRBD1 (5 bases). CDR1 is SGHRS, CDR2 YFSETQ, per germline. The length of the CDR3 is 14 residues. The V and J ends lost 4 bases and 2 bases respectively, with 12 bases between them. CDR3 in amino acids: CASSTTVGNTEAFF. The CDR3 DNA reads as TGCGCCAGCAGCACGACAGTGGGCAACACTGAAGCTTTCTTT.

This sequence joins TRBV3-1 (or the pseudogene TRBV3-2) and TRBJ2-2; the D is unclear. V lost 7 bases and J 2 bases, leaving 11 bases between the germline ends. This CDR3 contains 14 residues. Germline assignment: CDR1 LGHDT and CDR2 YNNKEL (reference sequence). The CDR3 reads CASTGDGNTGELFF. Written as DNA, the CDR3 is TGTGCCAGCACTGGGGATGGAAACACCGGGGAGCTGTTTTTT.

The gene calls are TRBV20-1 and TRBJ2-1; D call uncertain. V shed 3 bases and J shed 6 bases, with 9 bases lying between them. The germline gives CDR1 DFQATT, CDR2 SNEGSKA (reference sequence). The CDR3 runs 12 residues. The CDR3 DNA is TGCAGTGCTAGTGGAGTAACCAATGAGCAGTTCTTC. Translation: CSASGVTNEQFF.

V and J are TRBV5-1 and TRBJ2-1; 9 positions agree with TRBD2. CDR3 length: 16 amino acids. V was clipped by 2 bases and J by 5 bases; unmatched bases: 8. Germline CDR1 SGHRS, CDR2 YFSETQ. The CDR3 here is CASSLGGGAMDNEQFF. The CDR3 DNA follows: TGCGCCAGCAGCTTAGGCGGGGGGGCGATGGACAATGAGCAGTTCTTC.

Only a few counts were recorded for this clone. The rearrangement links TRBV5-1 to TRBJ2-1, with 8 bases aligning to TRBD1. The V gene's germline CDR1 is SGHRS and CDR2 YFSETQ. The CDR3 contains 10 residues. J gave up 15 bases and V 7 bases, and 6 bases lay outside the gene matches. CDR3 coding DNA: TGCGCCAGCCTTGGGACAGGATGGTTCTTC. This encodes CASLGTGWFF.

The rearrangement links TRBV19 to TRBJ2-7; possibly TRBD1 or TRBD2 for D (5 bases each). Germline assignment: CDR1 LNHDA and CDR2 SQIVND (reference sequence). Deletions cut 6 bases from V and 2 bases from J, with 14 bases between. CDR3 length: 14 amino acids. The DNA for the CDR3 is TGTGCCAGTAGAGGGACGGCTTATCCCTACGAGCAGTACTTC. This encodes CASRGTAYPYEQYF.

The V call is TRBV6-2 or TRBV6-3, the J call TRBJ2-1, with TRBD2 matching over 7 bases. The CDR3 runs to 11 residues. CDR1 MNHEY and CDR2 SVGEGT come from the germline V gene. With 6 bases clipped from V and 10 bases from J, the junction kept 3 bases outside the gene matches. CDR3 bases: TGTGCCAGCAGCGCGGGAGTAGAGCAGTTCTTC. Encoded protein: CASSAGVEQFF.

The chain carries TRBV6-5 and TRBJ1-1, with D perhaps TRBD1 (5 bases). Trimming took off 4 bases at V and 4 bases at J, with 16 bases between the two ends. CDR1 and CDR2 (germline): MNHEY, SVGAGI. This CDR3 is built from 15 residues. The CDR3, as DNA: TGTGCCAGCAGTTTCCAGGGCGGAAAAGTCACTGAAGCTTTCTTT. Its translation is CASSFQGGKVTEAFF.

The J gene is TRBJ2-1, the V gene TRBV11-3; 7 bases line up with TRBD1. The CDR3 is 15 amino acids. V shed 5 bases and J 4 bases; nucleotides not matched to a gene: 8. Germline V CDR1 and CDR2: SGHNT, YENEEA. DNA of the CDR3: TGTGCCAGCAGCCCTCAAGACAGGGATTACAATGAGCAGTTCTTC. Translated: CASSPQDRDYNEQFF.

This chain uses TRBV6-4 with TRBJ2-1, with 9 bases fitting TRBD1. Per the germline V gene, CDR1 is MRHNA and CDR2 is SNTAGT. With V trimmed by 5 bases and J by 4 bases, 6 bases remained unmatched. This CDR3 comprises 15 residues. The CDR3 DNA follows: TGTGCCAGCAGTACCGGGACAGGGTCTTACAATGAGCAGTTCTTC. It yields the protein CASSTGTGSYNEQFF.

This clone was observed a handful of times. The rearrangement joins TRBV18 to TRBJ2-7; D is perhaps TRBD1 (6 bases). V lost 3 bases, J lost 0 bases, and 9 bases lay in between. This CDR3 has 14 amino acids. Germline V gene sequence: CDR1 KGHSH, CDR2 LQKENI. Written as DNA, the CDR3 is TGTGCCAGCTCACCTTGGACAGACTCCTACGAGCAGTACTTC. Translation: CASSPWTDSYEQYF.

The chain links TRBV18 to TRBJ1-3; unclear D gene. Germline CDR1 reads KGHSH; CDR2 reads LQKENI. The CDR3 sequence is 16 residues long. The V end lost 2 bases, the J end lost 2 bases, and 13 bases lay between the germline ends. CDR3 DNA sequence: TGTGCCAGCTCACCAATCGTGGTCCCCGCTGGAAACACCATATATTTT. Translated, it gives CASSPIVVPAGNTIYF.

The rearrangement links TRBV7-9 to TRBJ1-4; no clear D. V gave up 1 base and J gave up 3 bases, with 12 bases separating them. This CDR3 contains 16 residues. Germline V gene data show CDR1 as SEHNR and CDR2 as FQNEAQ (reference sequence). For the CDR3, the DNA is TGTGCCAGCAGCTTAGGTAGCGGAGCGGCTAATGAAAAACTGTTTTTT. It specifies CASSLGSGAANEKLFF.

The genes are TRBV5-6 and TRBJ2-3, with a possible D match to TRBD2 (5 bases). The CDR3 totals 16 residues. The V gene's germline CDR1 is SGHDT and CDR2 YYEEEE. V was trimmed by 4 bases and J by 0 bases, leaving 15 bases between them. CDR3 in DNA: TGTGCCAGCAGCCTAGACTACACCTCTAGCACAGATACGCAGTATTTT. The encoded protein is CASSLDYTSSTDTQYF.

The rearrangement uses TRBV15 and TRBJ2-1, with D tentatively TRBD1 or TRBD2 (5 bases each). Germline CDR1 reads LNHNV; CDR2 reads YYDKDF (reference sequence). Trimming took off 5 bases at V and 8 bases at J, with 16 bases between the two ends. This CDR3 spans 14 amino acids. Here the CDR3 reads CATSWDLGVHEQFF. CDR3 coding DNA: TGTGCCACCAGCTGGGACCTGGGGGTCCATGAGCAGTTCTTC.

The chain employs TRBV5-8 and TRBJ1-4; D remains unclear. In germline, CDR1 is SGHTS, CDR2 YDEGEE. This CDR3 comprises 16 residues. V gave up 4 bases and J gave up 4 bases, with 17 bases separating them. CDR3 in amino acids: CASSPESAFLNEKLFF. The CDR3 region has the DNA TGTGCCAGCAGCCCCGAGTCCGCCTTCCTTAATGAAAAACTGTTTTTT.